Presented here are 13 T cell receptor beta chains from one specimen sequenced in a study of blood T cell repertoires in COVID-19. Measured with immunoSEQ multiplex PCR; TCRdb has only the in-frame clones, and not every one. The data hold fewer than 200,000 clones, with 88% observed a single time. Sequencing used PBMCs or T cells enriched from blood (not recorded which). The receptors here all came from a woman younger than 30 who had recovered from COVID-19.

This CDR3 is CASSRKRGVYNEQFF. CDR3 DNA: TGTGCCAGCAGCAGAAAGCGGGGGGTCTACAATGAGCAGTTCTTC. V and J are TRBV21-1 and TRBJ2-1; TRBD2 is the table's D call, not checked against the DNA. TRBV21-1 is flagged as a pseudogene. The CDR3 is 15 residues long.

The V and J genes are TRBV2 and TRBJ1-3; the D gene is possibly TRBD1 (5 bases). This CDR3 contains 12 residues. The germline CDR1 and CDR2 sequences are SNHLY and FYNNEI. CDR3 bases: TGTGGTACAGGACGCTCTGGAAACACCATATATTTT. It translates to CGTGRSGNTIYF.

The chain carries TRBV7-2 and TRBJ2-1, with a weak D call TRBD1 (7 bases). The germline V and J ends were trimmed by 4 bases and 6 bases, with 19 bases remaining between them. CDR3 length: 16 residues. Germline V lookup: CDR1 SGHTA, CDR2 FQGNSA. CDR3 region: CASSSPYQQGGNEQFF. As DNA, the CDR3 is TGTGCCAGCAGCTCCCCCTATCAGCAGGGGGGCAATGAGCAGTTCTTC.

This CDR3 is CAWSPYGRGGLSGANVLTF. The CDR3 coding sequence is TGTGCCTGGAGTCCTTACGGGCGGGGCGGTCTCTCTGGGGCCAACGTCCTGACTTTC. J is TRBJ2-6 and V is TRBV30; D might be TRBD2 (6 bases). The CDR3 is 19 residues long. CDR1 is GTSNPN and CDR2 is SVGIG in the germline V gene (reference sequence). The ends were cut back, 2 bases at V and 0 bases at J, with 20 bases in the middle.

The chain joins TRBV18 to TRBJ2-2; D is unresolved. The CDR3 runs to 15 residues. V lost 0 bases and J lost 0, with 5 bases in between. Germline V gene data show CDR1 as KGHSH and CDR2 as LQKENI. The CDR3 sequence: CASSPPLANTGELFF. The CDR3 bases are TGTGCCAGCTCACCACCCCTCGCGAACACCGGGGAGCTGTTTTTT. Full variable domain (outside the CDR3, taken from reference TRBV18 and TRBJ2-2): NAGVMQNPRHLVRRRGQEARLRCSPMKGHSHVYWYRQLPEEGLKFMVYLQKENIIDESGMPKERFSAEFPKEGPSILRIQQVVRGDSAAYFCASSPPLANTGELFFGEGSRLTVL.

This clone was counted a single time. Here the CDR3 reads CASSFGGRAGYEQYF. The CDR3 region has the DNA TGTGCCAGCAGCTTCGGCGGGAGGGCCGGGTACGAGCAGTACTTC. The chain uses TRBV7-8 and TRBJ2-7; 9 positions agree with TRBD2. The germline V gene encodes CDR1 SGHVS and CDR2 FQNEAQ. The CDR3 is made up of 15 amino acids. V lost 3 bases to trimming and J lost 4 bases; unmatched junction nucleotides: 7.

The V gene is TRBV19, the J gene TRBJ1-5; D is unclear. This CDR3 is 14 amino acids long. CDR1 and CDR2 (germline): LNHDA, SQIVND (reference sequence). Trimming removed 3 bases from V and 6 bases from J, with 12 bases in between. The CDR3: CASSMAGNSQPQHF. As DNA, the CDR3 is TGTGCCAGTAGTATGGCCGGGAACAGTCAGCCCCAGCATTTT.

The J gene is TRBJ1-6, the V gene TRBV28, with TRBD1 identical over 8 bases. Losses at the gene ends were 2 bases for V and 16 bases for J; bases not matched to a gene: 7. Germline V gene data show CDR1 as MDHEN and CDR2 as SYDVKM. The CDR3 runs 13 residues. CDR3 protein: CASSLPSYRGLHF. The CDR3 DNA reads TGTGCCAGCAGTTTACCTTCATACAGGGGGCTCCACTTT.

This clone was picked up a small number of times. The genes are TRBV5-4 and TRBJ2-2; no firm D call. The germline V gene encodes CDR1 SGHNT and CDR2 YYREEE (reference sequence). V was pared by 4 bases and J by 1 base, with 14 bases between. CDR3 length equals 16 residues. For the CDR3, the DNA is TGTGCCAGCAGCAGTGACTCCAAGAGGAACACCGGGGAGCTGTTTTTT. Translating gives CASSSDSKRNTGELFF.

The J gene is TRBJ2-1, the V gene TRBV6-6, with 11 bases that match TRBD2. The length of the CDR3 is 18 residues. CDR1 is MNHNY and CDR2 is SVGAGI in the germline V gene (reference sequence). The ends lost 5 bases at V and 7 bases at J; junction bases unmatched: 16. CDR3 in amino acids: CASSRSGGAISRRNEQFF. The DNA of the CDR3 is TGTGCCAGCAGTCGTAGCGGGGGGGCAATCTCACGGAGGAATGAGCAGTTCTTC.

The CDR3 DNA sequence: TGTGCCAGCAGCGTTACTAGCGGGGGGGTGGCTGCCAAAAACATTCAGTACTTC. It is translated as CASSVTSGGVAAKNIQYF. The chain combines TRBV9 with TRBJ2-4, with 13 nucleotides matching TRBD2. The germline V gene encodes CDR1 SGDLS and CDR2 YYNGEE. The V and J ends lost 2 bases and 1 base, in that order; junction bases with no gene match: 6. The CDR3 contains 18 residues.

Of note for this clone: The sample holds other DNA sequences that translate to the same CDR3. The V and J genes are TRBV28 and TRBJ1-1, with no clear D. The CDR3 consists of 12 residues. V was trimmed by 5 bases and J by 2 bases, leaving 6 bases between them. Looked up from germline, CDR1 is MDHEN and CDR2 is SYDVKM. The CDR3 coding sequence is TGTGCCAGCAGTCTACTTAACACTGAAGCTTTCTTT. Protein sequence: CASSLLNTEAFF.

CDR3 amino acids: CASSPEWGSSSYNEQFF. The CDR3 DNA is TGTGCCAGCTCACCAGAGTGGGGCAGCAGCTCCTACAATGAGCAGTTCTTC. The gene calls are TRBV18 and TRBJ2-1; D is possibly TRBD1 (5 bases). The CDR3 is 17 amino acids. Trimming stripped 2 bases from V and 0 bases from J, with 14 bases between. Per the germline V gene, CDR1 is KGHSH and CDR2 is LQKENI.